The T cell receptor beta chain under discussion was sequenced for a study of blood T cell repertoires in COVID-19. Study at large: Samples came from the United States, Italy and Spain, spanning acute and convalescent COVID-19. T cells, B-cell-depleted T cells, or PBMCs supplied cDNA or gDNA.

V dropped 4 bases and J dropped 1 base, with 27 bases sitting between them. Germline CDR1 reads SGHKS; CDR2 reads YYEKEE (reference sequence). The CDR3 contains 19 residues. Source study methods: Amplification from reference gene primers served as the basis for estimated nucleated cell counts. Using immunoSEQ multiplex PCR, the repertoire was profiled, and TCRdb retains in-frame clones only, with some absent. The V and J calls and the clone size are those of that table, but D and trimming were determined from the DNA. The table includes roughly 55,000 clones, approximately 78% detected once. This chain uses TRBV5-5 with TRBJ2-7, with D perhaps TRBD1 (6 bases). Sequenced material: peripheral blood. The clonotype originates from a man aged 80 or over with acute or convalescent COVID-19. The CDR3 sequence is CASSRRGGPQAGSSYEQYF. CDR3 nucleotides: TGTGCCAGCAGCCGGAGAGGGGGACCCCAGGCAGGGTCTTCCTACGAGCAGTACTTC.